The entry that follows covers one T cell receptor (beta chain) sequence. A much larger clone lies a single base off, so this may be a read error. The entry originates in a study of tumor-infiltrating lymphocytes in primary liver carcinoma. Germline values: CDR1 MGHDK, CDR2 SYGVNS. The CDR3 contains 16 residues. V dropped 3 bases and J dropped 11 bases, with 23 bases sitting between them. The approximately 17-32 mg bulk tissue piece was not sorted before simultaneous RNA and DNA extraction. The researchers produced TCR beta cDNA from 500 to 550 ng total RNA with a constant-region primer. Libraries of TCR beta came from three nested multiplex PCR rounds with slightly modified ARM-PCR. The study ran its first two PCR rounds for roughly 9 cycles each, using TRBV1-TRBV30 forward primers and a C-beta reverse primer. Via MiXCR, TCRdb re-called the multiplex PCR reads, giving one row per CDR3 protein. The sample lists about 84,000 distinct CDR3 sequences, 55% to 85% occurring once.

The clonotype originates from a middle-aged man with primary liver carcinoma and hepatitis B virus infection. Sequencing was carried out using liver tumor tissue from sampling region 1. Subset given: tumor region T1, superior pole. This rearrangement joins TRBV25-1 to TRBJ2-1; D might be TRBD1 or TRBD2, each matching 5 bases. The CDR3 loop reads CASSDQSGSGTDKQFF. The CDR3 bases are TGTGCCAGCAGTGATCAGTCAGGGTCGGGGACGGATAAGCAGTTCTTC.